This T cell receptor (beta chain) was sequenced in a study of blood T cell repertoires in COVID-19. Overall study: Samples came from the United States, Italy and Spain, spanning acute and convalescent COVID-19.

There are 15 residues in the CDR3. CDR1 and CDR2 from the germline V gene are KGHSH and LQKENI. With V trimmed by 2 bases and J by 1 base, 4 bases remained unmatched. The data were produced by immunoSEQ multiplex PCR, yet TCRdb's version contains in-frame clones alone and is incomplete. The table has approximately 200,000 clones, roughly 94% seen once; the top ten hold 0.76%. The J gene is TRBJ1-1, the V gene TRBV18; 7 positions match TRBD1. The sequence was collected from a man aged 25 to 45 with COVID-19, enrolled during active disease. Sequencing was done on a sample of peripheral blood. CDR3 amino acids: CASSPLTGRNTEAFF. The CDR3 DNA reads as TGTGCCAGCTCACCATTGACAGGGCGGAACACTGAAGCTTTCTTT.